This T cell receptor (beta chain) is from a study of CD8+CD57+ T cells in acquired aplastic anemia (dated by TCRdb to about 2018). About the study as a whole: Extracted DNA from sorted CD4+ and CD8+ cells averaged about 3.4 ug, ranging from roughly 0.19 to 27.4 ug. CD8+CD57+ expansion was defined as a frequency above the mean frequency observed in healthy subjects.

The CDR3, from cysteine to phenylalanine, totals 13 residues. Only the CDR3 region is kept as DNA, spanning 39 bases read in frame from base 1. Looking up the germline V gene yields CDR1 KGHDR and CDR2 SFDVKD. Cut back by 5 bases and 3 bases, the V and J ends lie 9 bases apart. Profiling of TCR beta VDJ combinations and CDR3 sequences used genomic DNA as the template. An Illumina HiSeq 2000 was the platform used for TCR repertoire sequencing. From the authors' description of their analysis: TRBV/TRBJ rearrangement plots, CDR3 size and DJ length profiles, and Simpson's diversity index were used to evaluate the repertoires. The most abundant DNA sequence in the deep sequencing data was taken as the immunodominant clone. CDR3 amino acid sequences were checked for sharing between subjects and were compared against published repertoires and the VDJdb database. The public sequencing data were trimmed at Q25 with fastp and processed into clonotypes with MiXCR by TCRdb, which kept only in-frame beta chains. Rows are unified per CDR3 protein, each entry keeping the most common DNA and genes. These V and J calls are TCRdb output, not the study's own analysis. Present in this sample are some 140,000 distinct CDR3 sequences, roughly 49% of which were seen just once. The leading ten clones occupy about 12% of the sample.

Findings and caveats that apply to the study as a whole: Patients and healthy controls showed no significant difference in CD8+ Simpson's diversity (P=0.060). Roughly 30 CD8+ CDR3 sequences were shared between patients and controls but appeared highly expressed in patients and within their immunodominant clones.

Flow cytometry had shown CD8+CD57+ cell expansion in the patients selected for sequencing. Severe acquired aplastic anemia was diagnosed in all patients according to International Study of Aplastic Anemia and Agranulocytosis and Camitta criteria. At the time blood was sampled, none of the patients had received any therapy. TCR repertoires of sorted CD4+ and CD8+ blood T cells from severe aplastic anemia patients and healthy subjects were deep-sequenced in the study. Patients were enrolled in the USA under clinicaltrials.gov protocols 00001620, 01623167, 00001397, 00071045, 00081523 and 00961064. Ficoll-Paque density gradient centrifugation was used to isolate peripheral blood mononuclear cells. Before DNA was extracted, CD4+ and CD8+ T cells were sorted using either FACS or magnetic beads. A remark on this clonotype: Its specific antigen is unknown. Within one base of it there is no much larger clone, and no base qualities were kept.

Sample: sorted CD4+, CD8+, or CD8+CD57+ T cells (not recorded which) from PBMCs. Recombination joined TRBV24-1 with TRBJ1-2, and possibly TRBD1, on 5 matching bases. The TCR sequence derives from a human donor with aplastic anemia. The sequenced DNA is TGTGCCACCAGTGCGAAGGGACACTATGGCTACACCTTC. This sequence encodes CATSAKGHYGYTF.